The rows below give T cell receptor beta chains drawn from one sample of a study of T cell responses to AZD1222 COVID-19 vaccine. Assay: immunoSEQ multiplex PCR; the TCRdb copy retains only in-frame clones and omits some. Of 140,000 to 150,000 clones listed, about 81% were seen once; the top ten hold 4.1%. The sequencing here drew on peripheral blood, taken on day 0 of MenACWY control vaccination. The receptors come from an adult in good health. The CDR3 runs from the conserved cysteine through the conserved F or W. D genes are given only for firm matches.

TRBV2	TRBJ2-7	TRBD2	CASSEEGLAGEQYF
TRBV6-1	TRBJ2-1	NA	CASSEGAASYNEQFF
TRBV27	TRBJ1-5	NA	CASSFVRNQPQHF
TRBV7-6	TRBJ2-1	NA	CASSSSERIYNEQFF
TRBV7-9	TRBJ2-1	NA	CASSLADREQFF
TRBV5-6	TRBJ2-1	NA	CASSAGQYNEQFF
TRBV6-5	TRBJ1-5	NA	CASKAFNQPQHF
TRBV5-5	TRBJ1-1	NA	CASSLFVRERAFF
TRBV10-2	TRBJ1-5	NA	CASSGDGNQPQHF
TRBV12-3/TRBV12-4	TRBJ2-2	TRBD2	CAGGGAGTGELFF
TRBV11-2	TRBJ2-1	NA	CASSLRQVSYNEQFF
TRBV19	TRBJ2-2	NA	CASSIVPAGRGGELFF
TRBV12-3/TRBV12-4	TRBJ1-3	NA	CASSLALVSTIYF
TRBV14	TRBJ1-2	TRBD1	CASSLQGAIGYTF
TRBV7-9	TRBJ1-3	NA	CASSLARSSGNTIYF
TRBV6-5	TRBJ2-2	TRBD1	CASSWGQNMGELFF
TRBV7-8	TRBJ2-6	TRBD1	CASSLVQGAFGSGANVLTF
TRBV10-2	TRBJ1-1	TRBD1	CASSETQGAVDTEAFF
TRBV29-1	TRBJ2-2	NA	CSVDQGNTGELFF
TRBV9	TRBJ2-3	NA	CASSPGRQASSTDTQYF
TRBV5-1	TRBJ2-1	TRBD1	CASSRDRRSYNEQFF
TRBV6-5	TRBJ2-1	NA	CASSGASYNEQFF
TRBV6-5	TRBJ2-7	TRBD2	CASSYSTSGGDEQYF
TRBV12-3/TRBV12-4	TRBJ2-3	NA	CASGGGNTDTQYF
TRBV29-1	TRBJ2-7	TRBD1	CSVQGQGAYEQYF
TRBV19	TRBJ2-5	NA	CASSITARSGLETQYF
TRBV6-6	TRBJ2-2	NA	CASMRGGGGELFF
TRBV12-3/TRBV12-4	TRBJ1-2	NA	CASSLNYGYTF
TRBV5-1	TRBJ2-2	NA	CASNTGSGELFF
TRBV6-5	TRBJ2-3	NA	CASSYRWDSTDTQYF
TRBV2	TRBJ2-7	NA	CASRGRGYEQYF
TRBV25-1	TRBJ1-2	TRBD1	CASSVTGTQKGYTF
TRBV18	TRBJ2-7	NA	CASSPPQTYEQYF
TRBV5-1	TRBJ2-1	NA	CASSLEAGGPYNEQFF
TRBV5-1	TRBJ1-2	NA	CASSLEGYGYTF
TRBV6-5	TRBJ1-2	NA	CASINQPSGTMADTF